Listed below are T cell receptor beta chains from one sample, sequenced in a study of OX40 agonist ivuxolimab in advanced cancers. The table came from immunoSEQ multiplex PCR; TCRdb's copy has only in-frame clones and leaves some out. The table has about 160,000 clones, 90% to 95% seen once. This specimen was CD4+ or CD8+ T cells sorted from blood, taken in a trial of the OX40 agonist ivuxolimab. These receptors came from an adult with an advanced solid tumor such as melanoma, head and neck, liver or kidney cancer. Each CDR3 is given with its conserved first and last residue. The order of the fields is clone size, D gene, J gene, V gene, CDR3 protein, CDR3 DNA. The D gene is left open where the match is weak. Rows may omit the clone size; those that give it use once, few, many or a size class.

>NA|TRBD2|TRBJ2-7|TRBV7-2
CASSPGGGPYEQYF
TGTGCCAGCAGCCCAGGCGGGGGACCCTACGAGCAGTACTTC
>once|NA|TRBJ1-1|TRBV19
CASSIPGGSTEAFF
TGTGCCAGTAGTATCCCCGGGGGCAGCACTGAAGCTTTCTTT
>NA|NA|TRBJ1-5|TRBV28
CAPKWGATSNQPQHF
TGTGCGCCTAAGTGGGGGGCCACATCCAATCAGCCCCAGCATTTT
>NA|NA|TRBJ2-6|TRBV10-3
CAISEKEAGANVLTF
TGTGCCATCAGTGAGAAAGAGGCTGGGGCCAACGTCCTGACTTTC
>NA|TRBD1|TRBJ1-2|TRBV29-1
CSVEVGQGYGYTF
TGCAGCGTTGAAGTTGGACAGGGCTATGGCTACACCTTC
>NA|NA|TRBJ1-2|TRBV27
CASSLRPADGYTF
TGTGCCAGCAGTTTGCGGCCAGCTGATGGCTACACCTTC
>few|NA|TRBJ1-6|TRBV15
CATSRDQDYSPLHF
TGTGCCACCAGCAGAGATCAGGACTACTCACCCCTCCACTTT
>NA|NA|TRBJ1-2|TRBV4-3
CASSQELGGRYGYTF
TGCGCCAGCAGCCAAGAACTGGGTGGGCGATATGGCTACACCTTC
>NA|TRBD2|TRBJ2-7|TRBV12-5
CASGLVLLASGGPKVPYEQYF
TGTGCTAGTGGTTTGGTACTTTTGGCTAGCGGGGGGCCCAAGGTCCCCTACGAGCAGTACTTC
>NA|NA|TRBJ2-2|TRBV19
CASSPRQDTGELFF
TGTGCCAGTAGTCCGCGACAAGACACCGGGGAGCTGTTTTTT
>NA|NA|TRBJ2-7|TRBV5-5
CASSLVQEQYF
TGTGCCAGCAGCTTGGTACAGGAGCAGTACTTC
>few|TRBD1|TRBJ2-3|TRBV7-9
CASSLLVTGATDTQYF
TGTGCCAGCAGCTTGCTCGTTACAGGGGCGACAGATACGCAGTATTTT
>NA|TRBD1|TRBJ1-5|TRBV7-9
CASSPSGTGAYQPQHF
TGTGCCAGCAGTCCATCCGGGACAGGGGCTTATCAGCCCCAGCATTTT
>NA|NA|TRBJ1-5|TRBV23-1
CASSQGHRVSQHF
TGCGCCAGCAGTCAAGGTCACAGGGTGAGCCAGCATTTT
>NA|NA|TRBJ2-5|TRBV2
CASKGTGGSQETQYF
TGTGCCAGCAAAGGCACAGGCGGATCCCAAGAGACCCAGTACTTC
>NA|TRBD2|TRBJ2-3|TRBV7-2
CASSLPAGGSDTQYF
TGTGCCAGCAGCTTGCCAGCGGGGGGTTCAGATACGCAGTATTTT
>NA|TRBD1|TRBJ1-1|TRBV7-3
CASSPGQGTEAFF
TGTGCCAGCAGCCCGGGACAGGGGACTGAAGCTTTCTTT
>NA|NA|TRBJ1-6|TRBV7-2
CASSLQQKNSPLHF
TGTGCCAGCAGCTTACAACAGAAGAATTCACCCCTCCACTTT
>NA|NA|TRBJ2-2|TRBV6-4
CASSPEAGGELFF
TGTGCCAGCAGCCCCGAGGCTGGCGGGGAGCTGTTTTTT
>NA|NA|TRBJ1-4|TRBV7-2
CASSSGANEKLFF
TGTGCCAGCAGCTCAGGGGCTAATGAAAAACTGTTTTTT
>NA|TRBD1|TRBJ1-2|TRBV6-5
CASSSPGQGIYGYTF
TGTGCCAGCAGTTCACCGGGACAGGGCATCTATGGCTACACCTTC
>NA|TRBD2|TRBJ2-7|TRBV4-1
CASSQPTSRMGEQYF
TGCGCCAGCAGCCAACCGACTAGCAGAATGGGCGAGCAGTACTTC
>NA|NA|TRBJ1-3|TRBV5-4
CASSLEAPYSGNTIYF
TGTGCCAGCAGCTTGGAGGCCCCCTACTCTGGAAACACCATATATTTT
>NA|TRBD2|TRBJ2-7|TRBV6-5
CASRKRDYYEQYF
TGTGCCAGCAGGAAGCGGGATTACTACGAGCAGTACTTC
>NA|NA|TRBJ2-1|TRBV6-5
CASRGSPHNEQFF
TGTGCCAGCAGGGGGTCTCCCCACAATGAGCAGTTCTTC
>NA|NA|TRBJ1-3|TRBV7-2
CASSPLGLSGNTIYF
TGTGCCAGCAGCCCTTTGGGCCTCTCTGGAAACACCATATATTTT